This passage covers 20 T cell receptor beta chains from one sample sequenced in a study of blood T cell repertoires in COVID-19. Measured with immunoSEQ multiplex PCR; TCRdb has only the in-frame clones, and not every one. This table has 80,000 to 100,000 clones, less than 85% appearing once. Sequences were obtained from peripheral blood. The source is an older woman with acute or convalescent COVID-19.

The DNA for the CDR3 is TGTGCCAGCAGTTTATCGCCCCCGGCAGGTTTTAACACTGAAGCTTTCTTT. Translated: CASSLSPPAGFNTEAFF. This sequence joins TRBV27 and TRBJ1-1, with D unclear. Germline CDR1 and CDR2: MNHEY and SMNVEV (reference sequence). This CDR3 comprises 17 residues. V dropped 0 bases and J dropped 2 bases, with 16 bases sitting between them.

This clone was counted between two and nine times. The J gene is TRBJ2-3, the V gene TRBV7-3; no firm D call. This CDR3 comprises 15 residues. V was cut by 2 bases and J by 1 base, with 10 bases left in between. The germline CDR1 and CDR2 sequences are SGHTA and FQGTGA. CDR3 loop: CASSLGARGTDTQYF. The CDR3 DNA follows: TGTGCCAGCAGCTTAGGTGCCCGGGGCACAGATACGCAGTATTTT.

The genes are TRBV5-4 and TRBJ1-1; D remains ambiguous. The V end was cut by 4 bases, the J end by 1 base, with 11 bases between. The CDR3 extends over 14 amino acids. CDR1 and CDR2 (germline): SGHNT, YYREEE (reference sequence). For the CDR3, the DNA is TGTGCCAGCAGCGGCGCGGGCACGAACACTGAAGCTTTCTTT. Its protein product is CASSGAGTNTEAFF.

The chain employs TRBV27 and TRBJ2-7; D unresolved. Germline V gene sequence: CDR1 MNHEY, CDR2 SMNVEV (reference sequence). The V and J ends lost 7 bases and 3 bases respectively, with 19 bases between them. This CDR3 comprises 15 residues. The CDR3 sequence is CASTPAGLINYEQYF. In DNA form, the CDR3 reads TGTGCCAGCACCCCGGCCGGGTTGATAAACTACGAGCAGTACTTC.

The rearrangement joins TRBV7-3 to TRBJ2-1, with D unclear. The germline CDR1 and CDR2 sequences are SGHTA and FQGTGA. CDR3 length equals 13 residues. Between the trimmed V and J ends, which lost 2 bases and 9 bases, there was a span of 11 bases. The CDR3 region has the DNA TGTGCCAGCAGCTTACCCTACTCTGGTGAGCAGTTCTTC. It yields the protein CASSLPYSGEQFF.

This chain joins TRBV7-8 and TRBJ2-7; 14 nucleotides match TRBD2. The length of the CDR3 is 15 residues. Germline V gene data show CDR1 as SGHVS and CDR2 as FQNEAQ. Losses at the gene ends were 4 bases for V and 7 bases for J; bases not matched to a gene: 6. The chain's CDR3 is CASSWRLAGGQEQYF. The CDR3 bases are TGTGCCAGCAGCTGGCGACTAGCGGGGGGGCAGGAGCAGTACTTC.

The V call is TRBV7-2, the J call TRBJ1-2; 7 bases match TRBD1. With 0 bases clipped from V and 4 bases from J, the junction kept 5 bases outside the gene matches. The germline CDR1 and CDR2 sequences are SGHTA and FQGNSA. The CDR3 is 15 residues long. The DNA of the CDR3 is TGTGCCAGCAGCTTAGCGTGGGACAGCCCCTATGGCTACACCTTC. This sequence encodes CASSLAWDSPYGYTF.

The chain carries TRBV4-1 and TRBJ2-7; D unclear. Trimming removed 0 bases at V and 6 bases at J, with 15 bases between. The germline V gene encodes CDR1 MGHRA and CDR2 YSYEKL. CDR3 length equals 15 residues. Written as DNA, the CDR3 is TGCGCCAGCAGCCAAGAATCGGTGGCTAGTCGCGAGCAGTACTTC. Encoded protein: CASSQESVASREQYF.

The J gene is TRBJ2-5, the V gene TRBV5-1; TRBD2 agrees at 9 bases. V lost 0 bases, J lost 9 bases, and 6 bases stayed unmatched. The germline V gene encodes CDR1 SGHRS and CDR2 YFSETQ. CDR3 length equals 14 residues. CDR3 coding DNA: TGCGCCAGCAGCTTGGGGAGCGGGAGGTCCCCCCAGTACTTC. Translating it yields CASSLGSGRSPQYF.

The V call is TRBV6-5, the J call TRBJ1-1; maybe TRBD1 (5 bases). Trimming stripped 8 bases from V and 5 bases from J, with 21 bases between. Germline loops: CDR1 MNHEY, CDR2 SVGAGI. The CDR3 covers 15 residues. CDR3 sequence reads: CASFRGQGRWTEAFF. The CDR3 DNA reads as TGTGCCAGCTTTCGAGGCCAGGGCCGATGGACTGAAGCTTTCTTT.

The J gene is TRBJ2-1, the V gene TRBV5-1; TRBD2 matches at 8 bases. This CDR3 region has 15 residues. Germline V gene sequence: CDR1 SGHRS, CDR2 YFSETQ. Unmatched junction bases numbered 6, after V lost 4 bases and J lost 3 bases. The chain's CDR3 is CASSQTSGYYNEQFF. In DNA form, the CDR3 reads TGCGCCAGCAGCCAAACTAGCGGTTACTACAATGAGCAGTTCTTC.

This clone was detected many times. The chain recombines TRBV14 with TRBJ2-5; TRBD2 matches at 7 bases. The V segment lost 4 bases and the J segment 5 bases; nucleotides outside the gene matches: 19. CDR3 size: 18 residues. Germline V lookup: CDR1 SGHDN, CDR2 FVKESK. The CDR3 sequence is CASSPRRAGGRGVETQYF. The CDR3, as DNA: TGTGCCAGCAGCCCCCGCCGAGCTGGCGGGAGAGGTGTGGAGACCCAGTACTTC.

This clone was picked up one time. This chain joins TRBV5-4 and TRBJ1-2, with TRBD1 identical over 7 bases. CDR3 length: 14 amino acids. The ends lost 4 bases at V and 8 bases at J; junction bases unmatched: 11. CDR1 is SGHNT, CDR2 YYREEE, per germline (reference sequence). DNA of the CDR3: TGTGCCAGCAGCGAACCCCAGGGGGTGGGCGGCTACACCTTC. The encoded protein is CASSEPQGVGGYTF. The variable domain in full, completed from reference TRBV5-4 and TRBJ1-2, reads ETGVTQSPTHLIKTRGQQVTLRCSSQSGHNTVSWYQQALGQGPQFIFQYYREEENGRGNFPPRFSGLQFPNYSSELNVNALELDDSALYLCASSEPQGVGGYTFGSGTRLTVV.

The V call is TRBV3-1 (or the pseudogene TRBV3-2), the J call TRBJ2-3, with 7 bases identical to TRBD2. V shed 0 bases and J 4 bases; nucleotides not matched to a gene: 7. This CDR3 has 16 amino acids. Germline CDR1 reads LGHDT; CDR2 reads YNNKEL (reference sequence). CDR3 nucleotide sequence: TGTGCCAGCAGCCAAGATCGGCGGGGGAGGGCAGATACGCAGTATTTT. It yields the protein CASSQDRRGRADTQYF.

The chain combines TRBV7-3 with TRBJ2-3; no reliable D call. CDR1 and CDR2 from the germline V gene are SGHTA and FQGTGA. V was cut by 1 base and J by 5 bases, with 10 bases left in between. The CDR3 runs 14 residues. The CDR3: CASSLNLVLDTQYF. In DNA, the CDR3 is TGTGCCAGCAGCTTAAATCTCGTATTAGATACGCAGTATTTT.

The V gene is TRBV7-3, the J gene TRBJ2-3; tentatively, D is TRBD2 (5 bases). The CDR3 covers 14 residues. The V gene lost 2 bases and the J gene lost 4 bases, with 10 bases spanning the gap. Germline CDR1 SGHTA, CDR2 FQGTGA. Written as DNA, the CDR3 is TGTGCCAGCAGCTTAGGCCCGGGGTCAGATACGCAGTATTTT. Encoded protein: CASSLGPGSDTQYF.

The CDR3 nucleotides read TGTGCCAGCAGTTTATCGTTGAGGAGCACTGAAGCTTTCTTT. Encoded protein: CASSLSLRSTEAFF. This sequence joins TRBV28 and TRBJ1-1; no definite D call. V gave up 1 base and J gave up 4 bases, with 10 bases separating them. The CDR3 has 14 amino acids. Germline V gene lookup returns CDR1 MDHEN and CDR2 SYDVKM. Based on the CDR3 plus reference TRBV28 and TRBJ1-1, the full variable domain is DVKVTQSSRYLVKRTGEKVFLECVQDMDHENMFWYRQDPGLGLRLIYFSYDVKMKEKGDIPEGYSVSREKKERFSLILESASTNQTSMYLCASSLSLRSTEAFFGQGTRLTVV.

The genes are TRBV3-1 (or the pseudogene TRBV3-2) and TRBJ2-1, with D perhaps matching TRBD1 (5 bases). CDR1 LGHDT and CDR2 YNNKEL come from the germline V gene (reference sequence). Between the trimmed V and J ends, which lost 6 bases and 9 bases, there was a span of 12 bases. The CDR3 length is 12 residues. The CDR3 nucleotides read TGTGCCAGCAGTCCAGGGATCGGTGAGCAGTTCTTC. Translating gives CASSPGIGEQFF.

The J gene is TRBJ1-5, the V gene TRBV27; weak D call: TRBD1 (5 bases). The CDR3 has 14 amino acids. Germline V gives CDR1 MNHEY, CDR2 SMNVEV (reference sequence). The germline V and J ends were trimmed by 2 bases and 6 bases, with 11 bases remaining between them. In DNA, the CDR3 is TGTGCCAGCAGTTTACTGGGGGGTAGTCAGCCCCAGCATTTT. It codes for CASSLLGGSQPQHF.

The V gene is TRBV5-4, the J gene TRBJ2-7; TRBD1 agrees at 9 bases. Looked up from germline, CDR1 is SGHNT and CDR2 is YYREEE (reference sequence). With V trimmed by 4 bases and J by 0 bases, 5 bases remained unmatched. This CDR3 spans 15 amino acids. The CDR3 nucleotides read TGTGCCAGCAGCGAGGGACAGGGCAGCTCCTACGAGCAGTACTTC. Encoded protein: CASSEGQGSSYEQYF.